Below, 26 T cell receptor beta chains from the same sample are listed, as sequenced in a study of shared clonotypes between healthy human individuals. The naive CD8 subset, CD45RO-negative cells positively selected for CCR7, excluded terminally differentiated effector memory CD45RA+ cells. Assay: immunoSEQ multiplex PCR; the TCRdb copy retains only in-frame clones and omits some. The table shows some 2,000,000 clones, with just under 95% occurring only once. The specimen was naive CD8+ T cells sorted from blood. The receptors come from a man aged 18 to 30 in good health.

The chain uses TRBV10-1 and TRBJ2-1; D tentatively fits TRBD1 or TRBD2 (5 bases each). The germline V gene encodes CDR1 WNHNN and CDR2 SYGVQD (reference sequence). V gave up 1 base and J gave up 2 bases, with 6 bases separating them. This CDR3 comprises 14 residues. CDR3 DNA sequence: TGCGCCAGCAGTGAGTGGGGGACCTACAATGAGCAGTTCTTC. Translated, it gives CASSEWGTYNEQFF.

The chain uses TRBV7-6 and TRBJ2-7; TRBD1 aligns across 10 bases. J was trimmed by 1 base and V by 5 bases; bases with no gene match: 8. CDR1 is SGHVS, CDR2 FNYEAQ, per germline. The CDR3 is made up of 16 amino acids. The DNA of the CDR3 is TGTGCCAGCAGCGCATACCCGGGACAGGGGTCCTACGAGCAGTACTTC. Translation gives CASSAYPGQGSYEQYF.

The chain carries TRBV5-4 and TRBJ2-5; 13 bases match TRBD2. The CDR3 length is 16 residues. With 3 bases clipped from V and 1 base from J, the junction kept 3 bases outside the gene matches. From germline, CDR1 is SGHNT and CDR2 YYREEE (reference sequence). CDR3 coding DNA: TGTGCCAGCAGCTCCGGACTAGCGGGAGCCCAAGAGACCCAGTACTTC. This codes for CASSSGLAGAQETQYF.

This chain joins TRBV6-5 and TRBJ2-3, with a weak D call TRBD2 (5 bases). The V and J ends lost 10 bases and 4 bases respectively, with 6 bases between them. Germline V gene lookup returns CDR1 MNHEY and CDR2 SVGAGI. CDR3 length: 10 amino acids. CDR3 residues: CATEADTQYF. The CDR3 DNA reads TGTGCCACGGAGGCAGATACGCAGTATTTT.

The chain joins TRBV5-1 to TRBJ1-2; D gene uncertain. In germline, CDR1 is SGHRS, CDR2 YFSETQ. The ends were cut back, 1 base at V and 5 bases at J, with 12 bases in the middle. The CDR3 runs 14 residues. Here the CDR3 DNA reads TGCGCCAGCAGCTTGTCGCCAGGCGAATATGGCTACACCTTC. Its protein is CASSLSPGEYGYTF.

This clone occurred once. V is TRBV19 and J is TRBJ1-5, with a possible D match to TRBD1 (5 bases). This CDR3 spans 17 amino acids. V dropped 1 base and J dropped 1 base, with 14 bases sitting between them. Looked up from germline, CDR1 is LNHDA and CDR2 is SQIVND (reference sequence). The CDR3 loop reads CASSIGQGRRSNQPQHF. The CDR3 bases are TGTGCCAGTAGTATAGGCCAGGGAAGGAGGAGCAATCAGCCCCAGCATTTT.

V is TRBV27 and J is TRBJ2-7; 10 bases are a match to TRBD2. Germline CDR1 reads MNHEY; CDR2 reads SMNVEV (reference sequence). The V gene end was trimmed by 5 bases and the J gene end by 2 bases; junction bases not matched to a gene: 9. The CDR3 runs 16 residues. DNA for the CDR3: TGTGCCAGCAGTCTAATTCATAGCGGGGGGACCTACGAGCAGTACTTC. Translating gives CASSLIHSGGTYEQYF.

The chain recombines TRBV4-1 with TRBJ2-7, with D unresolved. The germline V gene encodes CDR1 MGHRA and CDR2 YSYEKL. The length of the CDR3 is 16 residues. V dropped 4 bases and J dropped 3 bases, with 19 bases sitting between them. The CDR3 sequence is CASSPSLGLFGYEQYF. CDR3 in DNA: TGCGCCAGCAGCCCTTCCCTTGGGTTGTTTGGCTACGAGCAGTACTTC.

This clone was found once. The V call is TRBV27, the J call TRBJ1-1; a weak D match, TRBD1 (5 bases). The CDR3 consists of 15 residues. Trimming took 0 bases from V and 5 from J, leaving 13 bases between them. CDR1 is MNHEY and CDR2 is SMNVEV in the germline V gene (reference sequence). The CDR3 DNA reads TGTGCCAGCAGTTTATCCCCCCTTCAGGGAACTGAAGCTTTCTTT. This encodes CASSLSPLQGTEAFF.

The V call is TRBV5-4, the J call TRBJ1-6; D is uncertain. Germline V gives CDR1 SGHNT, CDR2 YYREEE (reference sequence). The CDR3 has 14 residues. Trimming stripped 2 bases from V and 9 bases from J, with 12 bases between. The CDR3 sequence: CASSFWVSGSPLHF. CDR3 in DNA: TGTGCCAGCAGCTTTTGGGTTAGTGGTTCACCCCTCCACTTT. Drawing the rest from reference TRBV5-4 and TRBJ1-6, the complete variable domain is ETGVTQSPTHLIKTRGQQVTLRCSSQSGHNTVSWYQQALGQGPQFIFQYYREEENGRGNFPPRFSGLQFPNYSSELNVNALELDDSALYLCASSFWVSGSPLHFGNGTRLTVT.

The chain has TRBV4-1 and TRBJ1-1; weak D call: TRBD1 (6 bases). With 1 base removed from V and 7 bases from J, the gap between germline ends came to 13 bases. Germline V gene lookup returns CDR1 MGHRA and CDR2 YSYEKL. CDR3 length equals 14 residues. This CDR3 reads CASSQVGGKVEAFF. The CDR3 DNA follows: TGCGCCAGCAGCCAAGTTGGGGGCAAGGTTGAAGCTTTCTTT.

The chain combines TRBV28 with TRBJ2-2; D uncertain. Between the trimmed V and J ends, which lost 7 bases and 2 bases, there was a span of 8 bases. This CDR3 spans 13 amino acids. Germline assignment: CDR1 MDHEN and CDR2 SYDVKM. The CDR3 DNA reads TGTGCCAGCATCCCGAGTAACACCGGGGAGCTGTTTTTT. Translating gives CASIPSNTGELFF. Supplemented by reference TRBV28 and TRBJ2-2, the full variable domain reads DVKVTQSSRYLVKRTGEKVFLECVQDMDHENMFWYRQDPGLGLRLIYFSYDVKMKEKGDIPEGYSVSREKKERFSLILESASTNQTSMYLCASIPSNTGELFFGEGSRLTVL.

This rearrangement joins TRBV19 to TRBJ1-6, with TRBD1 as a possible D gene (6 bases). The V gene's germline CDR1 is LNHDA and CDR2 SQIVND (reference sequence). This CDR3 comprises 15 residues. The V and J ends lost 3 bases and 10 bases respectively, with 16 bases between them. The CDR3 protein is CASSIRGGEESPLHF. CDR3 in DNA: TGTGCCAGTAGTATTAGGGGGGGCGAAGAATCACCCCTCCACTTT.

The chain links TRBV4-3 to TRBJ1-1; D remains unclear. The CDR3 is made up of 16 amino acids. From germline, CDR1 is LGHNA and CDR2 YSLEER. V lost 0 bases to trimming and J lost 0 bases, with 11 bases between them. Here the CDR3 reads CASSQDRGWVNTEAFF. As DNA, the CDR3 is TGCGCCAGCAGCCAAGATCGAGGATGGGTGAACACTGAAGCTTTCTTT.

The chain combines TRBV5-1 with TRBJ2-1; possibly TRBD1 for D (6 bases). The CDR3 length is 11 residues. Germline CDR1 SGHRS, CDR2 YFSETQ. Trimming removed 3 bases from V and 8 bases from J, with 6 bases in between. CDR3 loop: CASSSGDEQFF. In nucleotides, the CDR3 is TGCGCCAGCAGCTCAGGGGATGAGCAGTTCTTC.

This clone was observed a single time. The V and J genes are TRBV27 and TRBJ2-5, with D hard to call. V gave up 5 bases and J gave up 2 bases, with 9 bases separating them. The CDR3 spans 13 residues. Germline CDR1 and CDR2: MNHEY and SMNVEV (reference sequence). The DNA of the CDR3 is TGTGCCAGCAGTAAATCCCCACAAGAGACCCAGTACTTC. The encoded protein is CASSKSPQETQYF.

The J gene is TRBJ2-7, the V gene TRBV9; 8 bases match TRBD1. The junction had 3 bases not matched to a gene; V was cut back by 0 bases and J by 1 base. This CDR3 contains 15 residues. CDR1 is SGDLS and CDR2 is YYNGEE in the germline V gene. CDR3 protein: CASSVGQGQSYEQYF. Written as DNA, the CDR3 is TGTGCCAGCAGCGTAGGACAGGGGCAATCCTACGAGCAGTACTTC.

The V gene is TRBV4-1, the J gene TRBJ2-7, with 8 bases matching TRBD1. This CDR3 has 16 residues. Trimming at V came to 2 bases and at J to 0 bases, leaving 6 bases not matched to a gene. Germline loops: CDR1 MGHRA, CDR2 YSYEKL. CDR3 sequence (DNA): TGCGCCAGCAGCCAAACGGGGACAGGAACCTCCTACGAGCAGTACTTC. Amino acid sequence: CASSQTGTGTSYEQYF.

This chain joins TRBV6-5 and TRBJ2-2; D perhaps matches TRBD2 (6 bases). This CDR3 is 16 amino acids long. Germline V CDR1 and CDR2: MNHEY, SVGAGI. Between the trimmed V and J ends, which lost 0 bases and 3 bases, there was a span of 11 bases. DNA for the CDR3: TGTGCCAGCAGTTACTCATTAGCGGAATACACCGGGGAGCTGTTTTTT. This encodes CASSYSLAEYTGELFF.

As regards this clone: Other DNA sequences of this sample code for an identical CDR3. The chain combines TRBV4-1 with TRBJ2-7, with D maybe TRBD2 (6 bases). The germline V gene has CDR1 MGHRA and CDR2 YSYEKL. The CDR3 sequence is 13 residues long. V was clipped by 1 base and J by 4 bases, with 8 bases between them. Here the CDR3 DNA reads TGCGCCAGCAGCCAAGTGCGGGGATACGAGCAGTACTTC. This gives the protein CASSQVRGYEQYF.

The chain has TRBV9 and TRBJ2-3, with D perhaps assigned TRBD1 or TRBD2 (6 bases each). The germline V and J ends were trimmed by 6 bases and 0 bases, with 11 bases remaining between them. Germline CDR1 reads SGDLS; CDR2 reads YYNGEE. CDR3 size: 14 residues. CDR3 bases: TGTGCCAGCAACCGGGGGCCTAGCACAGATACGCAGTATTTT. This encodes CASNRGPSTDTQYF. Full variable domain (missing parts from reference TRBV9 and TRBJ2-3): DSGVTQTPKHLITATGQRVTLRCSPRSGDLSVYWYQQSLDQGLQFLIQYYNGEERAKGNILERFSAQQFPDLHSELNLSSLELGDSALYFCASNRGPSTDTQYFGPGTRLTVL.

CDR3 sequence (DNA): TGTGCCAGCAGTTCGGCGGGAGAATCCGATACGCAGTATTTT. It yields the protein CASSSAGESDTQYF. The chain employs TRBV27 and TRBJ2-3, with 7 bases aligning to TRBD2. The CDR3 loop spans 14 amino acids. Germline V CDR1 and CDR2: MNHEY, SMNVEV (reference sequence). The J segment lost 6 bases and the V segment lost 4 bases, leaving 7 bases of the junction unmatched.

J is TRBJ2-7 and V is TRBV30; D might be TRBD1 or TRBD2, each matching 5 bases. The CDR3 extends over 14 amino acids. V was trimmed by 5 bases and J by 3 bases, leaving 17 bases between them. Germline V gene sequence: CDR1 GTSNPN, CDR2 SVGIG (reference sequence). CDR3 sequence: CAWDHGVGDYEQYF. CDR3 bases: TGTGCCTGGGACCATGGGGTGGGGGACTACGAGCAGTACTTC.

This chain links TRBV6-5 with TRBJ1-1; D call uncertain. The CDR3 consists of 14 residues. The germline CDR1 and CDR2 sequences are MNHEY and SVGAGI. Trimming removed 5 bases at V and 4 bases at J, with 14 bases between. This chain's CDR3 is CASSAGRASTEAFF. For the CDR3, the DNA is TGTGCCAGCAGTGCCGGGAGGGCAAGCACTGAAGCTTTCTTT.

V gene TRBV19 combines with J gene TRBJ1-2; D unresolved. Germline CDR1 is LNHDA and CDR2 is SQIVND (reference sequence). CDR3 length: 13 residues. V lost 5 bases and J lost 4, with 11 bases in between. This chain's CDR3 is CASSSVSTYGYTF. DNA of the CDR3: TGTGCCAGTAGTTCAGTGTCCACCTATGGCTACACCTTC.

This chain joins TRBV6-6 and TRBJ2-7; TRBD2 matches 14 bases. The V gene end was trimmed by 5 bases and the J gene end by 5 bases; junction bases not matched to a gene: 2. CDR1 and CDR2 from the germline V gene are MNHNY and SVGAGI (reference sequence). There are 14 residues in the CDR3. CDR3 protein: CASSTGLAGDEQYF. In DNA form, the CDR3 reads TGTGCCAGCAGTACGGGACTAGCGGGAGACGAGCAGTACTTC.